This entry describes one T cell receptor (beta chain). The data belong to a study of immune evolution from preneoplasia to lung adenocarcinoma. Study information: HLA loss of heterozygosity: approximately 7.5% AIS, less than 18% MIA, about 35% ADC, none AAH.

Clones were sequenced by immunoSEQ multiplex PCR, and TCRdb holds only the in-frame ones, with some missing. The profile shows about 4,500 clones, around 90% of them singletons. The CDR3 contains 15 residues. Germline loops: CDR1 SGHTA, CDR2 FQGNSA. Trimming shortened V by 1 base and J by 4 bases, and 14 bases separated the two germline ends. The chain is built from TRBV7-2 and TRBJ2-7, with D possibly called TRBD1 or TRBD2 (6 bases each). The sequence was obtained from a person in their fifties or sixties with lung adenocarcinoma. The sample taken for sequencing was FFPE invasive lung adenocarcinoma tissue. CDR3 residues: CASSLGRGRGYEQYF. The CDR3 DNA reads as TGTGCCAGCAGCTTAGGGCGGGGAAGGGGGTACGAGCAGTACTTC.